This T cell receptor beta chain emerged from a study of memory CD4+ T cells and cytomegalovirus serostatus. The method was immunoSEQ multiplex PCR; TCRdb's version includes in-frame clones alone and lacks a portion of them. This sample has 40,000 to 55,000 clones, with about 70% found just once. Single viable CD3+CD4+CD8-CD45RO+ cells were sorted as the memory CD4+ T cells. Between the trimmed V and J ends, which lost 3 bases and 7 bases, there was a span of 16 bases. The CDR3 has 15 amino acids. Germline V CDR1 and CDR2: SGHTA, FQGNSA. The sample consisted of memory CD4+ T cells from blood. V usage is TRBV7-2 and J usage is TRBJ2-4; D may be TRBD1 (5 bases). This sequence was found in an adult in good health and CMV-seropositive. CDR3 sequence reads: CASSFSPRDGNIQYF. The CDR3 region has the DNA TGTGCCAGCAGCTTTAGCCCCAGGGATGGGAACATTCAGTACTTC.